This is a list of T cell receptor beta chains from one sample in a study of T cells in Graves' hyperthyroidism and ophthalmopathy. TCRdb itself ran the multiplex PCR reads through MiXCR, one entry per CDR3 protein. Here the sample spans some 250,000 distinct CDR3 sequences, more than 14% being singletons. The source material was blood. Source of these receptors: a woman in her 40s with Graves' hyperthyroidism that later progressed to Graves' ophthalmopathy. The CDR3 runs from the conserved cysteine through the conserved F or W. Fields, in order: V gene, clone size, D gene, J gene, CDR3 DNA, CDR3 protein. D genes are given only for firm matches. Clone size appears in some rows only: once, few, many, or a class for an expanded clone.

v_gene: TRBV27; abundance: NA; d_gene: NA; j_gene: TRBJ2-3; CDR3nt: TGCGCCAGCAGCCAAGATCGCCTCACAGATACGCAGTATTTT; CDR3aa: CASSQDRLTDTQYF
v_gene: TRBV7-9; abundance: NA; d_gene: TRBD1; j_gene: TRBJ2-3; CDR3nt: TGTGCCAGCAGCAAACAGGGGGCTGAAGATACGCAGTATTTT; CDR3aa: CASSKQGAEDTQYF
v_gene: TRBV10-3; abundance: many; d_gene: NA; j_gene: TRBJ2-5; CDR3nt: TGTGCCATCAGTGGGGGAGGGGGAGAGGAGACCCAGTACTTC; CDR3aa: CAISGGGGEETQYF
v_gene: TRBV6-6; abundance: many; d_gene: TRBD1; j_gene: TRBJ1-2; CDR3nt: TGTGCCAGCAGTTACAACCAACAGGGGGGCTATGGCTACACCTTC; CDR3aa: CASSYNQQGGYGYTF
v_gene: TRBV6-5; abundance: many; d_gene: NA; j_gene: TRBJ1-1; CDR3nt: TGTGCCAGCAGTTACGTGGGAGGGGACACTGAAGCTTTCTTT; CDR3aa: CASSYVGGDTEAFF
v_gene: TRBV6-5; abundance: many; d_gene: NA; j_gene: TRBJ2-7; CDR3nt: TGTGCCAGCAGTAAGGGGGGGACCGGGACCTACGAGCAGTACTTC; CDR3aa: CASSKGGTGTYEQYF
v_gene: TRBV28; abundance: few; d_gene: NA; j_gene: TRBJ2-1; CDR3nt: TGTGCCAGCATGGGGACGCTCACGGGTGAGCAGTTCTTC; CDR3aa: CASMGTLTGEQFF
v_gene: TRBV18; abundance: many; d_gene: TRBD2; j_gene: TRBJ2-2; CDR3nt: TGTGCCAGCTCACCAGTTCGGCTAGCGGGCACCGGGGAGCTGTTTTTT; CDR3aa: CASSPVRLAGTGELFF
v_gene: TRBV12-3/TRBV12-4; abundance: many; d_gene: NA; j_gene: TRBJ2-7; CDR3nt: TGTGCCAGCACCGAACGGGACCCCCGAATCCACGAGCAGTACTTC; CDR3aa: CASTERDPRIHEQYF
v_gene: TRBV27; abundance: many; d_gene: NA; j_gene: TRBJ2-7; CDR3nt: TGTGCCAGCAGTTCCCTCGCCGGGCCTGGAGAGCAGTACTTC; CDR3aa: CASSSLAGPGEQYF
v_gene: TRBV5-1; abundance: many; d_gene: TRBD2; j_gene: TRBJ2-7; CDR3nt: TGCGCCAGCAGCTTGGTGACGGGAGGGCGAGGTAGCTACGAGCAGTACTTC; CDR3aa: CASSLVTGGRGSYEQYF
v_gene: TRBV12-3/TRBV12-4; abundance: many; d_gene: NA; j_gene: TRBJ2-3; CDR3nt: TGTGCCAGCATCCAGGGCACAGATACGCAGTATTTT; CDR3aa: CASIQGTDTQYF
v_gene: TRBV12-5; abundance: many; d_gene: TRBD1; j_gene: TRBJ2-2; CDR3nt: TGTGCTAGTGGTTTGGGGAGCAGGGGGCGTTACCTCGGGGAGCTGTTTTTT; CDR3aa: CASGLGSRGRYLGELFF
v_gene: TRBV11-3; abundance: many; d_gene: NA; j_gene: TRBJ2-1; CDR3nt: TGTGCCAGCAGCTTAGATCGAGGGAGTTTCCAGTTCTTC; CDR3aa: CASSLDRGSFQFF
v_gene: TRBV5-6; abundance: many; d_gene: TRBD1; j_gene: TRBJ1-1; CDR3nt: TGTGCCAGCAGCCTCGGGACAGGGTCGGCTGAAGCTTTCTTT; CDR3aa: CASSLGTGSAEAFF
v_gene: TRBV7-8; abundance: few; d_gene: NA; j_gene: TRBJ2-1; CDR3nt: TGTGCCAGCAGCTTCTTTGATGGGCACAATGAGCAGTTCTTC; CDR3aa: CASSFFDGHNEQFF
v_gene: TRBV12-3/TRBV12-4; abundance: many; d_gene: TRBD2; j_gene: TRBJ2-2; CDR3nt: TGTGCCAGCAGGTATACTAGCGGCCATTCCAGGGGGGAGCTGTTTTTT; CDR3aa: CASRYTSGHSRGELFF
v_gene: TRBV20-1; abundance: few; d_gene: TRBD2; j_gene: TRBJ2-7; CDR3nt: TGCAGTGCTAGACTAGCGGGAAAACTCTACGAGCAGTACTTC; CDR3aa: CSARLAGKLYEQYF
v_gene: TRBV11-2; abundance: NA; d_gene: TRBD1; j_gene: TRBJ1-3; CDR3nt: TGTGCCAGCAGCTTAACACAGACAGGGGTTGGAAACACCATATATTTT; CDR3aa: CASSLTQTGVGNTIYF
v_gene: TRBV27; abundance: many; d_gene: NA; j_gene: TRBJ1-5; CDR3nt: TGTGCCAGCAGTTTATACCCTCCCAGGAGAAATAGCAATCAGCCCCAGCATTTT; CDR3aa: CASSLYPPRRNSNQPQHF
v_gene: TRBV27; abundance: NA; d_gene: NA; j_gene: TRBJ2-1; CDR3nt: TGTGCCAGCAGTTCAGGGACAGAGCAGTTCTTC; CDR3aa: CASSSGTEQFF
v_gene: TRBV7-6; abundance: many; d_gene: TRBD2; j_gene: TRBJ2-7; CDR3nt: TGTGCCAGCAGCTTAGCGCCTCGACTAGCGGGAGAATCCTACGAGCAGTACTTC; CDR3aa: CASSLAPRLAGESYEQYF
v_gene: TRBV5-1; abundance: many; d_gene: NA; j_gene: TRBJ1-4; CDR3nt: TGCGCCAGCAGCCACGGGACGGTGGAGGAAAAACTGTTTTTT; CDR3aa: CASSHGTVEEKLFF
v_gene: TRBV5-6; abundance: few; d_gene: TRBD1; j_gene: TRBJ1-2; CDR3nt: TGTGCCAGCAGCCGCGGGACAGAGAAAAACTATGGCTACACCTTC; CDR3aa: CASSRGTEKNYGYTF
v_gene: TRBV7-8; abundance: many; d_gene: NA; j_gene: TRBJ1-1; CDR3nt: TGTGCCAGCAGCTCGTCGGGACTCTTGAACACTGAAGCTTTCTTT; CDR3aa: CASSSSGLLNTEAFF
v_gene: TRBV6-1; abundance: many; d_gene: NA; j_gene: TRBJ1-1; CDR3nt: TGTGCCAGCAGTGAAGGAGGGAACACTGAAGCTTTCTTT; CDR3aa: CASSEGGNTEAFF
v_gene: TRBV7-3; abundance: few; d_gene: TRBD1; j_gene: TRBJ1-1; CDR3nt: TGTGCCAGCAGCCCGGGACAGGGTCTTGAAGCTTTCTTT; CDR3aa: CASSPGQGLEAFF
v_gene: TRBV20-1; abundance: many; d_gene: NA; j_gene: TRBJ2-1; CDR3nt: TGCAGTGCTAGCTATTTAACCGGGATCAGGTTTGGCGAGCAGTTCTTC; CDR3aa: CSASYLTGIRFGEQFF
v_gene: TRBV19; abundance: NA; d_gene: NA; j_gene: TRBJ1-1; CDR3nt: TGTGCCAGTAGTGGGGGACTGGTGGGTATAAACACTGAAGCTTTCTTT; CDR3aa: CASSGGLVGINTEAFF
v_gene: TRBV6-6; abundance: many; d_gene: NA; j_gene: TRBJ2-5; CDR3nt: TGTGCCAGCAGTTACTCGGGACTCCAAGAGACCCAGTACTTC; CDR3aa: CASSYSGLQETQYF
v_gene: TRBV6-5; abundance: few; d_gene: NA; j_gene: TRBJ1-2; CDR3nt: TGTGCCAGCAGTTCTACAGGGAGGACGACCTTC; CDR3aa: CASSSTGRTTF
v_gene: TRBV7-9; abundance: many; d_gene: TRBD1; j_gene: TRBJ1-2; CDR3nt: TGTGCCAGCAGCTTAGTACGGACAGGGAGTCGCTACACCTTC; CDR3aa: CASSLVRTGSRYTF
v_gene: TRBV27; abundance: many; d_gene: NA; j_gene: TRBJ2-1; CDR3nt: TGTGCCAGCAGTGTGGACACCTTCGTCTACAATGAGCAGTTCTTC; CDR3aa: CASSVDTFVYNEQFF
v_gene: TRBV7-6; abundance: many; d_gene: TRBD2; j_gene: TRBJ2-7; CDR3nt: TGTGCCAGCAGCCCACGGACTAGGGCCATGAGCGAGCAGTACTTC; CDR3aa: CASSPRTRAMSEQYF
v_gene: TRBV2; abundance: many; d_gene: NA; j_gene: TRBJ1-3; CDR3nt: TGTGCCAGCAGTACCAGGGTGAACTCTGGAAACACCATATATTTT; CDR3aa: CASSTRVNSGNTIYF
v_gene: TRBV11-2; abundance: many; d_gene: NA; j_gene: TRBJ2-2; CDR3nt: TGTGCCAGCAGACCCGTGCGGGCGAACACCGGGGAGCTGTTTTTT; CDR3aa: CASRPVRANTGELFF
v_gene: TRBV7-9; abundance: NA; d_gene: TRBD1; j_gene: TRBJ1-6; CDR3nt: TGTGCCAGCAGCCCCGGGACAGGGGAGAATCATTCACCCCTCCACTTT; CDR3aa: CASSPGTGENHSPLHF
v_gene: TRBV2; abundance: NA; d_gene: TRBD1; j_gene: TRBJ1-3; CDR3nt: TGTGCCAGCAGCCCCTCCTACAGGGGTTTTGGAAACACCATATATTTT; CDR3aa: CASSPSYRGFGNTIYF
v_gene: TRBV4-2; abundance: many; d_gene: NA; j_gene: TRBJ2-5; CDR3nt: TGTGCCAGCAGCCAAGATACCCTTCAAGAGACCCAGTACTTC; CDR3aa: CASSQDTLQETQYF
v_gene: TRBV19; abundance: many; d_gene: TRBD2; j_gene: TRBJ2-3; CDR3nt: TGTGCCAGTAGTACGCTACTAGCGGGACCTGGCGGGGATACGCAGTATTTT; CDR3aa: CASSTLLAGPGGDTQYF
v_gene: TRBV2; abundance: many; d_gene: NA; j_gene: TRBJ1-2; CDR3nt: TGTGCCAGCAGTGACCCGGAAGGCCCCTATGGCTACACCTTC; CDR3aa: CASSDPEGPYGYTF
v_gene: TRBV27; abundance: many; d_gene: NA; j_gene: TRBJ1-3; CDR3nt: TGTGCCAGCAGTTTATGGGGGGAACCTGGAAACACCATATATTTT; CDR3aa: CASSLWGEPGNTIYF
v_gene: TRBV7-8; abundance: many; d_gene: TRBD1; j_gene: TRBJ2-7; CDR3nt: TGTGCCAGCAGCCGGACAGGCGGCTACGAGCAGTACTTC; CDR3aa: CASSRTGGYEQYF
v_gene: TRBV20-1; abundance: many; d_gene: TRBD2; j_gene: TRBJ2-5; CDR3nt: TGCAGTGCTAGAGATTCGGAGCGGGAGGCGCAAGAGACCCAGTACTTC; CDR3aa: CSARDSEREAQETQYF
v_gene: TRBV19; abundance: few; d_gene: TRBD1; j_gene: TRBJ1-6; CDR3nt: TGTGCCAGTAATACCGGGACAGCAAATTCACCCCTCCACTTT; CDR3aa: CASNTGTANSPLHF
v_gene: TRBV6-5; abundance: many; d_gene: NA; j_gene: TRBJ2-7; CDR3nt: TGTGCCAGCAGTTACTCGAGCCCGGGAGCGGACGAGCAGTACTTC; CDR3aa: CASSYSSPGADEQYF
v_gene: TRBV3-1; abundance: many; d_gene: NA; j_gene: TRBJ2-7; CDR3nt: TGTGCCAGCAGCCAACAAAGGGGCACCGAGCAGTACTTC; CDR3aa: CASSQQRGTEQYF
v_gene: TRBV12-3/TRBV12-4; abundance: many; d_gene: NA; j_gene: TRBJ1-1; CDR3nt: TGTGCCAGCAGCCTAGGGGGGCGGTGGGCGGACACTGAAGCTTTCTTT; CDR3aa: CASSLGGRWADTEAFF
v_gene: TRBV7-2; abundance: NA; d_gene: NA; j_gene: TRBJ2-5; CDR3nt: TGTGCCAGCAGCTTAGGGGTGGGGGAAGAGACCCAGTACTTC; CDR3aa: CASSLGVGEETQYF
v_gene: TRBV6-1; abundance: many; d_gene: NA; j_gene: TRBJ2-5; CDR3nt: TGTGCCAGCAGGCTACTACATCCCCCAGGGGAGACCCAGTACTTC; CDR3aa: CASRLLHPPGETQYF
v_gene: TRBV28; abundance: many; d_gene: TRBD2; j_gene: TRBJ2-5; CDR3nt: TGTGCCAGCAGTTCCGCGGGGGGGGGGGAGACCCAGTACTTC; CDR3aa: CASSSAGGGETQYF
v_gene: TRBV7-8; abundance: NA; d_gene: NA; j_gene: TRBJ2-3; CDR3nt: TGTGCCAGCAGTAGGGGGCGAATTTTCCTTACTAGCACAGTTACGCGGTATTTT; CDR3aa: CASSRGRIFLTSTVTRYF
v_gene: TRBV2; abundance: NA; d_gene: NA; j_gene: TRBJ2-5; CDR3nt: TGTGCCAGCAGTGAAATAAAGGCCCAGTACTTC; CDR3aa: CASSEIKAQYF
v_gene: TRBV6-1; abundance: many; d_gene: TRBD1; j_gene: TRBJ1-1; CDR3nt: TGTGCCGGCAGTGCCTATCGTCCGGGACAGCTAAACACTGAAGCTTTCTTT; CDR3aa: CAGSAYRPGQLNTEAFF
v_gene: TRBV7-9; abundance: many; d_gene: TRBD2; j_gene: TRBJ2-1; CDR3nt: TGTGCCAGTGGGACTAGCGGCTACAATGAGCAGTTCTTC; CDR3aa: CASGTSGYNEQFF
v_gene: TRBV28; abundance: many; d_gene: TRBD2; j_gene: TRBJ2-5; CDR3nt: TGTGCCAGCACTCGGGGGGGAGAGACCCAGTACTTC; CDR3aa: CASTRGGETQYF
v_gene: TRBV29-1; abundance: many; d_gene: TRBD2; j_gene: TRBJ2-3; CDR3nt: TGCAGCGTTGCACTAGCGCTAGGCACAGATACGCAGTATTTT; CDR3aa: CSVALALGTDTQYF
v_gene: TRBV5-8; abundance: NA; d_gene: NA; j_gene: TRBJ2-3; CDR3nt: TGTGCCAGCAGCGATGGCCGGATGGCAGATACGCAGTATTTT; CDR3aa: CASSDGRMADTQYF
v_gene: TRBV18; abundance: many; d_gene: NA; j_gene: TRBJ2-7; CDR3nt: TGTGCCAGCTCACCACCGGCGCCTTCTACTTGGCGGTACTTC; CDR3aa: CASSPPAPSTWRYF